This T cell receptor (beta chain) was profiled in a study of T cells in Graves' hyperthyroidism and ophthalmopathy. Ten or more counts support this clonotype. Trimming removed 2 bases at V and 7 bases at J, with 11 bases between. Looked up from germline, CDR1 is SGHTA and CDR2 is FQGTGA. The CDR3 is 14 residues long. The source material, RNA transcripts, was used to amplify TCR beta CDR3 regions. The HTBI primer set was used in a first-round RT-PCR of the TCR CDR3. MiXCR was run by TCRdb on the multiplex PCR reads, yielding one entry per CDR3 protein. Of approximately 870,000 distinct CDR3 sequences in the sample, 38% are singletons; the top ten hold around 9.3%.

This clonotype was sampled from a man between 18 and 35 years old with Graves' hyperthyroidism. This chain connects TRBV7-3 to TRBJ2-2; perhaps D is TRBD1 or TRBD2 (5 bases each). Sequenced input: blood. The DNA of the CDR3 is TGTGCCAGCAGCTTAGGGAGAGGGGTCGGGGAGCTGTTTTTT. Translating it yields CASSLGRGVGELFF.